What follows describes a single TCR beta chain. Original processing notes: The authors estimated nucleated cell counts from reference gene primer amplification. The repertoire was sequenced with immunoSEQ multiplex PCR; TCRdb's copy has only in-frame clones and lacks some. The V and J calls and clone size come from that table; D and trimming were worked out from the DNA. The table lists 120,000 to 150,000 clones, approximately 90% of them singletons. Germline loops: CDR1 SQVTM, CDR2 ANQGSEA. Trimming stripped 4 bases from V and 0 bases from J, with 10 bases between. The CDR3 contains 13 residues. These data are taken from a study of blood T cell repertoires in COVID-19. About the research overall: COVID-19 samples from acute and convalescent phases originated in the United States, Italy and Spain. PBMCs, B-cell-depleted T cells, or T cells were the source of the cDNA or gDNA that made up the material.

The chain is built from TRBV29-1 and TRBJ2-7, with D unclear. The sequence derives from a human donor in a cohort sampled during active COVID-19. The sample taken for sequencing was peripheral blood. The CDR3 region has the DNA TGCAGCGTTGGGGCAGAAAACTCCTACGAGCAGTACTTC. Translation: CSVGAENSYEQYF.